This TCR beta chain comes out of a study of PD-1 blockade in classical Hodgkin lymphoma. Study summary: The study gave patients nivolumab 3 mg/kg intravenously every 2 weeks.

Data came from immunoSEQ multiplex PCR; TCRdb stores just in-frame clones and leaves some out. The sample includes 20,000 to 30,000 clones, roughly 80% of them seen just once. CDR1 and CDR2 from the germline V gene are SGHAT and FQNNGV. The CDR3 is 14 residues long. Trimming cost V 4 bases and J 6 bases; bases outside gene matches: 5. A word on this clone: Its antigen is unknown.

Every patient was affected by relapse after autologous stem cell transplantation, while exposure to brentuximab vedotin was not uniform. Study outcomes and limitations: The CD4+ diversity rise by C4D1 was clearest in complete responders. Baseline diversity in complete responders resembled that of newly diagnosed patients.

The specimen comprised peripheral blood mononuclear cells (PBMCs), sampled before the second cycle of nivolumab. This chain uses TRBV11-2 with TRBJ2-3, with TRBD2 matching over 9 bases. The sequence derives from a human donor with classical Hodgkin lymphoma. As DNA, the CDR3 is TGTGCCAGCAGCTCGGGACTAGCCGGCGATACGCAGTATTTT. Translating it yields CASSSGLAGDTQYF.